This T cell receptor beta chain came from a study of lymphopenia after photon versus proton radiotherapy. General study findings and limits: Authors raise, but do not show, better survival with proton therapy.

The germline CDR1 and CDR2 sequences are GTSNPN and SVGIG (reference sequence). V shed 6 bases and J shed 8 bases, with 22 bases lying between them. The CDR3 runs 15 residues. A remark on this clone: Antigen unknown.

Clones were read by immunoSEQ multiplex PCR, and TCRdb kept only the in-frame ones, dropping some. Here the sample spans roughly 20,000 clones, about nine tenths being singletons. The origin of this receptor is a man in his sixties with pancreatic cancer. The J gene is TRBJ1-4, the V gene TRBV30; D possibly corresponds to TRBD1 (5 bases). This specimen consisted of peripheral blood, obtained from a patient treated with photon-based radiotherapy. Here the CDR3 reads CACPATGALGEKLFF. The CDR3 DNA sequence: TGTGCCTGCCCCGCGACCGGGGCCCTTGGGGAAAAACTGTTTTTT.